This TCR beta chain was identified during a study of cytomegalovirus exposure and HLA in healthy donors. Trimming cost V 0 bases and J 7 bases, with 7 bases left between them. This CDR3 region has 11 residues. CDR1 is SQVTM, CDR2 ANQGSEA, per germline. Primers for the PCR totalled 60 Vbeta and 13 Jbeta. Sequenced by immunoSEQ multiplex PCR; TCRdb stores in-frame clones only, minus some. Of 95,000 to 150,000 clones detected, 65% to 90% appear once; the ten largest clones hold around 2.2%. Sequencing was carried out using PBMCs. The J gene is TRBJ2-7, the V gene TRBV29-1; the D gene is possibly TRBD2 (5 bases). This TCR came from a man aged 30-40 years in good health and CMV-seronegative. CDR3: CSVEDPGEQYF. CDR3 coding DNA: TGCAGCGTTGAAGATCCGGGGGAGCAGTACTTC.